This entry lists 11 T cell receptor beta chains sequenced from one sample in a study of control samples from healthy donors and cancer patients. Repertoires were generated with immunoSEQ multiplex PCR, while TCRdb's copy carries only in-frame clones and drops some. The sample consists of about 96,000 clones, 80% to 95% of them appearing once. Sequencing used blood. The receptor set was obtained from a man between 18 and 29 years old in good health.

V and J are TRBV19 and TRBJ1-2; TRBD1 aligns across 7 bases. Losses at the gene ends were 8 bases for V and 3 bases for J; bases not matched to a gene: 3. Germline loops: CDR1 LNHDA, CDR2 SQIVND (reference sequence). The CDR3 consists of 12 residues. The CDR3 bases are TGTGCCAGTGCCGACAGGGACTATGGCTACACCTTC. This sequence encodes CASADRDYGYTF. The whole variable domain, filled in from reference TRBV19 and TRBJ1-2, reads DGGITQSPKYLFRKEGQNVTLSCEQNLNHDAMYWYRQDPGQGLRLIYYSQIVNDFQKGDIAEGYSVSREKKESFPLTVTSAQKNPTAFYLCASADRDYGYTFGSGTRLTVV.

The chain has TRBV7-2 and TRBJ2-5; D remains ambiguous. Germline CDR1 reads SGHTA; CDR2 reads FQGNSA. Trimming shortened V by 1 base and J by 1 base, and 10 bases separated the two germline ends. The CDR3 sequence is 15 residues long. CDR3 DNA: TGTGCCAGCAGCTTAGTGTGGAGCCCCCAAGAGACCCAGTACTTC. This encodes CASSLVWSPQETQYF.

This clone was detected only once. The chain combines TRBV7-9 with TRBJ1-2; D gene unclear. Deletions cut 5 bases from V and 6 bases from J, with 16 bases between. Germline CDR1 is SEHNR and CDR2 is FQNEAQ (reference sequence). The CDR3 contains 14 residues. CDR3 sequence (DNA): TGTGCCAGCAGCCCCGTGAGAATTCGACATGGCTACACCTTC. Amino acids: CASSPVRIRHGYTF.

CDR3 bases: TGTGCCAGCAGTTCCTCCCCGGACCTCCAAGGCTACACCTTC. Translated, it gives CASSSSPDLQGYTF. The chain combines TRBV6-5 with TRBJ1-2; the D is unclear. The germline V and J ends were trimmed by 4 bases and 8 bases, with 17 bases remaining between them. This CDR3 spans 14 amino acids. CDR1 is MNHEY and CDR2 is SVGAGI in the germline V gene.

The chain links TRBV14 to TRBJ2-1, with a possible D match to TRBD2 (6 bases). CDR3 length equals 14 residues. Germline V CDR1 and CDR2: SGHDN, FVKESK. V dropped 1 base and J dropped 2 bases, with 6 bases sitting between them. CDR3 sequence (DNA): TGTGCCAGCAGCCAAGGACTAGCCTACAATGAGCAGTTCTTC. Translating gives CASSQGLAYNEQFF.

The chain couples TRBV29-1 to TRBJ2-5; 7 bases are a match to TRBD1. Germline CDR1 and CDR2: SQVTM and ANQGSEA. The CDR3 is 15 residues long. J lost 5 bases, V lost 7 bases, and 16 bases had no gene match. The CDR3 here is CSAELDTGAGETQYF. The CDR3 nucleotides are TGCAGCGCCGAGCTCGATACAGGGGCTGGGGAGACCCAGTACTTC. Full variable domain (rest looked up from reference TRBV29-1 and TRBJ2-5): SAVISQKPSRDICQRGTSLTIQCQVDSQVTMMFWYRQQPGQSLTLIATANQGSEATYESGFVIDKFPISRPNLTFSTLTVSNMSPEDSSIYLCSAELDTGAGETQYFGPGTRLLVL.

This rearrangement joins TRBV18 to TRBJ2-5, with D perhaps TRBD1 or TRBD2 (6 bases each). V lost 2 bases and J 1 base, leaving 11 bases between the germline ends. Germline assignment: CDR1 KGHSH and CDR2 LQKENI. This CDR3 comprises 15 residues. The CDR3 nucleotides read TGTGCCAGCTCACCAAGGGGGGCCCCCCAAGAGACCCAGTACTTC. Amino acids: CASSPRGAPQETQYF.

This chain uses TRBV11-2 with TRBJ1-4; D may be TRBD1 (6 bases). Germline-derived CDR1 and CDR2 are SGHAT and FQNNGV. V was pared by 5 bases and J by 5 bases, with 15 bases between. The CDR3 contains 15 residues. CDR3 bases: TGTGCCAGCAGCCCTCCCGGGACATTGAATGAAAAACTGTTTTTT. It encodes CASSPPGTLNEKLFF.

This sequence joins TRBV7-9 and TRBJ2-7; 12 bases line up with TRBD1. Germline values: CDR1 SEHNR, CDR2 FQNEAQ (reference sequence). J lost 7 bases, V lost 1 base, and 8 bases had no gene match. The length of the CDR3 is 16 residues. The CDR3: CASSLGSGQGAREQYF. The CDR3 nucleotides are TGTGCCAGCAGCTTAGGCTCGGGACAGGGGGCGAGGGAGCAGTACTTC.

The rearrangement uses TRBV14 and TRBJ2-7; TRBD2 matches 7 bases. The V segment lost 3 bases and the J segment 2 bases; nucleotides outside the gene matches: 10. The CDR3 runs 16 residues. Germline values: CDR1 SGHDN, CDR2 FVKESK. The CDR3 DNA sequence: TGTGCCAGCAGCCAGGTTGCGGGGGTACCCACCTACGAGCAGTACTTC. This sequence encodes CASSQVAGVPTYEQYF. Drawing the rest from reference TRBV14 and TRBJ2-7, the complete variable domain is EAGVTQFPSHSVIEKGQTVTLRCDPISGHDNLYWYRRVMGKEIKFLLHFVKESKQDESGMPNNRFLAERTGGTYSTLKVQPAELEDSGVYFCASSQVAGVPTYEQYFGPGTRLTVT.

V usage is TRBV9 and J usage is TRBJ2-1, with a weak D call TRBD2 (5 bases). Germline V gene sequence: CDR1 SGDLS, CDR2 YYNGEE. The CDR3 runs to 15 residues. Deletions cut 4 bases from V and 2 bases from J, with 13 bases between. The CDR3 here is CASSPAGEPYNEQFF. The CDR3 DNA reads TGTGCCAGCAGCCCGGCCGGGGAACCCTACAATGAGCAGTTCTTC.